This T cell receptor (beta chain) was observed in a study of T cell responses to AZD1222 COVID-19 vaccine. Overall study results and limits: Spike-specific TCRs gained breadth and depth after people received two AZD1222 doses. Repertoires were obtained only post-peak T cell response. White British donors predominated, females outnumbered males, and clonal diversity was possibly underestimated. Just 6 or 7 people given AZD1222 tested seropositive at baseline.

As to this clone: The antigen is not known.

Here immunoSEQ multiplex PCR was the method, and the copy in TCRdb shows in-frame clones only, minus some. The data contain some 120,000 clones, roughly 88% of them singletons. V trimming: 0 bases; J trimming: 9 bases; junction bases outside the gene matches: 8. CDR3 size: 13 residues. Germline assignment: CDR1 SQVTM and CDR2 ANQGSEA. The clonotype was recovered from an adult in good health. The sequences come from peripheral blood, collected on day 0 of AZD1222 vaccination. This rearrangement joins TRBV29-1 to TRBJ2-7; 7 bases agree with TRBD2. The CDR3 sequence is CSVEDLRGEGQYF. CDR3 sequence (DNA): TGCAGCGTTGAAGATCTTCGAGGGGAGGGGCAGTACTTC.